One sample yielded the 20 T cell receptor beta chains listed below, sequenced in a study of cytomegalovirus exposure and HLA in healthy donors. The method was immunoSEQ multiplex PCR; TCRdb's version includes in-frame clones alone and lacks a portion of them. In the table there are 75,000 to 90,000 clones, 85% to 95% of which are singletons. Sequencing input: PBMCs. The receptors were gathered from a woman aged 18-35 years in good health and CMV-seronegative.

V usage is TRBV5-1 and J usage is TRBJ2-7, with 8 bases matching TRBD1. Looked up from germline, CDR1 is SGHRS and CDR2 is YFSETQ. With V trimmed by 4 bases and J by 6 bases, 6 bases remained unmatched. The CDR3 sequence is 13 residues long. CDR3 sequence reads: CASSGQGMGEQYF. CDR3 nucleotide sequence: TGCGCCAGCAGCGGACAGGGAATGGGCGAGCAGTACTTC.

V usage is TRBV7-9 and J usage is TRBJ2-7; TRBD2 agrees at 8 bases. The CDR3 runs 14 residues. Germline CDR1 SEHNR, CDR2 FQNEAQ (reference sequence). V was clipped by 1 base and J by 3 bases; unmatched bases: 2. The DNA of the CDR3 is TGTGCCAGCAGCTTAGTCCGGGGGGGCTACGAGCAGTACTTC. Translation: CASSLVRGGYEQYF.

The chain recombines TRBV6-1 with TRBJ2-7; 12 bases agree with TRBD2. The CDR3 totals 16 residues. Germline V gene sequence: CDR1 MNHNS, CDR2 SASEGT. The ends lost 3 bases at V and 2 bases at J; junction bases unmatched: 5. CDR3 protein: CASSEARLAGAYEQYF. CDR3 coding DNA: TGTGCCAGCAGTGAGGCCCGACTAGCGGGAGCCTACGAGCAGTACTTC.

Only one count was recorded for this clone. The chain recombines TRBV7-6 with TRBJ2-3, with D possibly being TRBD2 (5 bases). CDR3 length equals 15 residues. Trimming removed 1 base at V and 2 bases at J, with 10 bases between. Germline CDR1 SGHVS, CDR2 FNYEAQ. CDR3 nucleotides: TGTGCCAGCAGCTTAGGGGGTAGCGACACAGATACGCAGTATTTT. Its protein is CASSLGGSDTDTQYF. The whole variable domain, remainder taken from reference TRBV7-6 and TRBJ2-3, is GAGVSQSPRYKVTKRGQDVALRCDPISGHVSLYWYRQALGQGPEFLTYFNYEAQQDKSGLPNDRFSAERPEGSISTLTIQRTEQRDSAMYRCASSLGGSDTDTQYFGPGTRLTVL.

In the case of this clone: The same CDR3 arises from other DNA sequences in this sample as well. The chain couples TRBV5-4 to TRBJ2-2, with 7 positions matching TRBD1. The CDR3 has 14 amino acids. V dropped 2 bases and J dropped 4; count of bases not matched to a gene: 2. Germline-derived CDR1 and CDR2 are SGHNT and YYREEE (reference sequence). The CDR3 bases are TGTGCCAGCAGCTTCCCAGGGGGCACCGGGGAGCTGTTTTTT. It is translated as CASSFPGGTGELFF.

The CDR3 DNA reads TGTGCCAGCAGCTCCAGGAGCGGGAGTTCAGATACGCAGTATTTT. As protein: CASSSRSGSSDTQYF. This chain joins TRBV7-9 and TRBJ2-3; 8 bases are shared with TRBD2. The germline CDR1 and CDR2 sequences are SEHNR and FQNEAQ (reference sequence). CDR3 length equals 15 residues. The junction had 7 bases not matched to a gene; V was cut back by 4 bases and J by 4 bases.

The rearrangement links TRBV15 to TRBJ2-3; D is possibly TRBD2 (5 bases). Trimming removed 3 bases at V and 6 bases at J, with 10 bases between. This CDR3 is 13 amino acids long. Germline V gene sequence: CDR1 LNHNV, CDR2 YYDKDF (reference sequence). The CDR3 spells CATSRPRADTQYF. The CDR3 DNA is TGTGCCACCAGCAGGCCGCGGGCTGATACGCAGTATTTT.

This chain links TRBV5-4 with TRBJ2-3; 14 bases agree with TRBD2. Germline lookup yields CDR1 SGHNT and CDR2 YYREEE (reference sequence). This CDR3 has 17 amino acids. V shed 1 base, J shed 5 bases, and the junction held 6 bases outside the gene matches. CDR3 sequence: CASSLPTSGGAGDTQYF. The CDR3 DNA follows: TGTGCCAGCAGCTTGCCGACTAGCGGGGGGGCGGGAGATACGCAGTATTTT.

This chain connects TRBV27 to TRBJ2-7; TRBD1 agrees at 7 bases. Germline CDR1 reads MNHEY; CDR2 reads SMNVEV (reference sequence). This CDR3 comprises 14 residues. V shed 2 bases, J shed 2 bases, and the junction held 3 bases outside the gene matches. The CDR3 bases are TGTGCCAGCAGTTTAGGGACAGCCCCCTACGAGCAGTACTTC. Its translation is CASSLGTAPYEQYF.

The chain uses TRBV5-1 and TRBJ1-1, with unresolved D. With 3 bases removed from V and 6 bases from J, the gap between germline ends came to 12 bases. This CDR3 comprises 13 residues. Germline V gives CDR1 SGHRS, CDR2 YFSETQ. This CDR3 is CASSSQDGAEAFF. CDR3 nucleotides: TGCGCCAGCAGCTCTCAAGACGGAGCTGAAGCTTTCTTT.

The chain uses TRBV11-2 and TRBJ2-1; 7 bases map to TRBD1. J gave up 8 bases and V 0 bases, and 7 bases lay outside the gene matches. Germline V CDR1 and CDR2: SGHAT, FQNNGV. The CDR3 totals 15 residues. The CDR3 nucleotides are TGTGCCAGCAGCTTAGAGTCTGGGACAGAGGATGAGCAGTTCTTC. Translation: CASSLESGTEDEQFF. The variable domain in full, completed from reference TRBV11-2 and TRBJ2-1, reads EAGVAQSPRYKIIEKRQSVAFWCNPISGHATLYWYQQILGQGPKLLIQFQNNGVVDDSQLPKDRFSAERLKGVDSTLKIQPAKLEDSAVYLCASSLESGTEDEQFFGPGTRLTVL.

The chain uses TRBV28 and TRBJ2-2; unclear D gene. The CDR3 runs 15 residues. Trimming pared 8 bases from V and 1 base from J, leaving 14 bases between. Germline V gene lookup returns CDR1 MDHEN and CDR2 SYDVKM. CDR3 coding DNA: TGTGCCAGCTGGGTGGGCAGCTTGAACACCGGGGAGCTGTTTTTT. Protein product: CASWVGSLNTGELFF.

The gene calls are TRBV5-4 and TRBJ1-1, with D possibly being TRBD1 (6 bases). V was shortened by 4 bases and J by 1 base, with 20 bases between the two germline ends. Germline CDR1 SGHNT, CDR2 YYREEE (reference sequence). This CDR3 region has 17 residues. CDR3 sequence (DNA): TGTGCCAGCAGCCCCCCAAGGGGGAGTCTACCGAACACTGAAGCTTTCTTT. It yields the protein CASSPPRGSLPNTEAFF.

The rearrangement joins TRBV5-8 to TRBJ1-5, with D tentatively TRBD1 (5 bases). Trimming shortened V by 3 bases and J by 1 base, and 14 bases separated the two germline ends. Germline CDR1 reads SGHTS; CDR2 reads YDEGEE. The length of the CDR3 is 16 residues. The CDR3 DNA reads TGTGCCAGCAGCTGGGTGACGGGGGACAGCAATCAGCCCCAGCATTTT. Amino acid sequence: CASSWVTGDSNQPQHF.

This chain connects TRBV9 to TRBJ2-1; 13 bases are shared with TRBD2. This CDR3 contains 14 residues. Germline assignment: CDR1 SGDLS and CDR2 YYNGEE. V trimming: 4 bases; J trimming: 10 bases; junction bases outside the gene matches: 5. The CDR3 reads CASSPTGLAGEQFF. The CDR3 coding sequence is TGTGCCAGCAGCCCTACGGGACTAGCGGGAGAGCAGTTCTTC. Full variable domain (outside the CDR3, taken from reference TRBV9 and TRBJ2-1): DSGVTQTPKHLITATGQRVTLRCSPRSGDLSVYWYQQSLDQGLQFLIQYYNGEERAKGNILERFSAQQFPDLHSELNLSSLELGDSALYFCASSPTGLAGEQFFGPGTRLTVL.

V and J are TRBV15 and TRBJ2-7; D is perhaps TRBD1 (6 bases). V lost 3 bases and J lost 0, with 6 bases in between. The germline gives CDR1 LNHNV, CDR2 YYDKDF (reference sequence). This CDR3 contains 13 residues. The CDR3 region has the DNA TGTGCCACCAGCAGGGACAGCTCCTACGAGCAGTACTTC. This sequence encodes CATSRDSSYEQYF.

The rearrangement joins TRBV7-9 to TRBJ2-2; TRBD2 might be the D (6 bases). CDR3 length: 13 residues. Germline CDR1 SEHNR, CDR2 FQNEAQ (reference sequence). Trimming left V 10 bases short and J 4 bases short, with 13 bases between. The CDR3 sequence: CAIPPGGTGELFF. CDR3 nucleotides: TGTGCCATCCCCCCCGGGGGCACCGGGGAGCTGTTTTTT.

This chain links TRBV11-2 with TRBJ2-7; 7 nucleotides agree with TRBD1. V lost 5 bases, J lost 3 bases, and 7 bases stayed unmatched. The germline V gene encodes CDR1 SGHAT and CDR2 FQNNGV. The CDR3 spans 14 residues. CDR3 in amino acids: CASSTPGQRYEQYF. In DNA, the CDR3 is TGTGCCAGCAGCACACCGGGACAGCGCTACGAGCAGTACTTC. Full variable domain (remainder filled in from reference TRBV11-2 and TRBJ2-7): EAGVAQSPRYKIIEKRQSVAFWCNPISGHATLYWYQQILGQGPKLLIQFQNNGVVDDSQLPKDRFSAERLKGVDSTLKIQPAKLEDSAVYLCASSTPGQRYEQYFGPGTRLTVT.

V usage is TRBV7-2 and J usage is TRBJ2-7; no clear D. The germline V gene has CDR1 SGHTA and CDR2 FQGNSA. The CDR3 has 14 amino acids. V dropped 0 bases and J dropped 4 bases, with 10 bases sitting between them. The CDR3 DNA follows: TGTGCCAGCAGCTTAGCGCTCAGCGTTTACGAGCAGTACTTC. As protein: CASSLALSVYEQYF. The variable domain in full, with the rest retrieved from reference TRBV7-2 and TRBJ2-7, is GAGVSQSPSNKVTEKGKDVELRCDPISGHTALYWYRQSLGQGLEFLIYFQGNSAPDKSGLPSDRFSAERTGGSVSTLTIQRTQQEDSAVYLCASSLALSVYEQYFGPGTRLTVT.

This clone appeared a single time. V gene TRBV19 combines with J gene TRBJ2-3; 7 nucleotides match TRBD2. V lost 6 bases, J lost 2 bases, and 5 bases stayed unmatched. CDR1 is LNHDA, CDR2 SQIVND, per germline (reference sequence). This CDR3 region has 14 residues. CDR3 nucleotides: TGTGCCAGTAGGGGAGCGGGGAACACAGATACGCAGTATTTT. This sequence encodes CASRGAGNTDTQYF.